This T cell receptor beta chain was retrieved from a study of T cells in Graves' hyperthyroidism and ophthalmopathy. Findings and caveats of the study: Patients with ophthalmopathy were separated from those with stable hyperthyroidism by a 13 V-J model.

About this clonotype: Its specificity is not known.

Using RNA transcripts as the source, TCR beta CDR3 regions were amplified. HTBI primers were used for first-round RT-PCR of the TCR CDR3. TCRdb reprocessed the multiplex PCR reads with MiXCR, giving one entry per CDR3 protein. The table includes 730,000 or so distinct CDR3 sequences, about 19% detected once. The CDR3 has 15 amino acids. The V end lost 5 bases, the J end lost 6 bases, and 16 bases lay between the germline ends. Per germline, CDR1 MNHNS and CDR2 SASEGT. The chain employs TRBV6-1 and TRBJ1-4; perhaps TRBD1 as D (6 bases). This receptor was obtained from a woman aged 45-65 years with Graves' hyperthyroidism that later progressed to Graves' ophthalmopathy. Specimen: blood. CDR3 DNA: TGTGCCAGCAGTTACGCGGGGGGGCGCGATGAAAAACTGTTTTTT. It codes for CASSYAGGRDEKLFF.